The present entry profiles one T cell receptor beta chain with its context. The data are from a study of CD8+ T cells in alopecia areata. Study-wide context: Scalp area affected, as a percentage, set the severity score of treated patients.

Germline CDR1 and CDR2: SGHDT and YYEEEE. This CDR3 comprises 13 residues. Deletions cut 2 bases from V and 3 bases from J, with 8 bases between. Treatment reported: oral pan-JAK inhibitor, 5-10 mg twice daily. It was cDNA, reverse transcribed from extracted RNA, that served as the sequencing template. Assay: immunoSEQ multiplex PCR; the TCRdb copy retains only in-frame clones and omits some. The profile shows about 200,000 clones, about 62% of them singletons. The chain couples TRBV5-6 to TRBJ1-1; unclear D gene. This TCR was sampled from a human donor with alopecia areata. The starting material was CD4+ T cells sorted from blood, obtained at week 24, from a patient treated with tofacitinib. The CDR3 DNA is TGTGCCAGCAGCTTTGGGAGGGACACTGAAGCTTTCTTT. Translation: CASSFGRDTEAFF. Together with reference TRBV5-6 and TRBJ1-1, the CDR3 gives the full variable domain: DAGVTQSPTHLIKTRGQQVTLRCSPKSGHDTVSWYQQALGQGPQFIFQYYEEEERQRGNFPDRFSGHQFPNYSSELNVNALLLGDSALYLCASSFGRDTEAFFGQGTRLTVV.